The 19 T cell receptor beta chains presented below share a single source sample, sequenced in a study of blood T cell repertoires in COVID-19. Assay: immunoSEQ multiplex PCR; the TCRdb copy retains only in-frame clones and omits some. The sample shows over 130,000 clones, just under 85% of them seen only once. Sequenced material: PBMCs or T cells enriched from blood (not recorded which). Receptors were obtained from a woman aged 45-60 years with acute COVID-19.

The V call is TRBV4-2, the J call TRBJ2-7; D possibly corresponds to TRBD1 (6 bases). Between the trimmed V and J ends, which lost 0 bases and 3 bases, there was a span of 15 bases. The germline CDR1 and CDR2 sequences are LGHNA and YNFKEQ. This CDR3 is 16 amino acids long. The CDR3 loop is CASSQDSGEISYEQYF. CDR3 DNA: TGTGCCAGCAGCCAAGATTCAGGGGAAATCAGCTACGAGCAGTACTTC.

The CDR3, as DNA: TGTGCCAGTAGTATCCGGGAGGGCAATCAGCCCCAGCATTTT. The encoded protein is CASSIREGNQPQHF. This chain links TRBV19 with TRBJ1-5; D uncertain. Germline V gene data show CDR1 as LNHDA and CDR2 as SQIVND (reference sequence). V lost 3 bases and J lost 2, with 8 bases in between. The CDR3 has 14 amino acids.

The chain links TRBV27 to TRBJ2-7; possible D gene TRBD2, 5 bases. CDR1 and CDR2 (germline): MNHEY, SMNVEV (reference sequence). Trimming cost V 6 bases and J 1 base, with 19 bases left between them. This CDR3 has 16 residues. The CDR3 is CASSSDPGSGSYEQYF. The CDR3 DNA reads as TGTGCCAGCAGCTCGGACCCGGGATCGGGGTCCTACGAGCAGTACTTC.

The table lists this clone with a count of one. This chain connects TRBV3-1 (or the pseudogene TRBV3-2) to TRBJ2-5; 14 positions agree with TRBD2. Germline V gene sequence: CDR1 LGHDT, CDR2 YNNKEL (reference sequence). V lost 4 bases and J lost 4; bases outside the gene matches: 8. This CDR3 is built from 17 residues. CDR3 sequence reads: CASSPHSGLAGGETQYF. CDR3 bases: TGTGCCAGCAGCCCCCACTCAGGACTAGCGGGAGGAGAGACCCAGTACTTC.

V is TRBV6-5 and J is TRBJ2-7; possibly TRBD1 for D (6 bases). CDR1 is MNHEY and CDR2 is SVGAGI in the germline V gene. The CDR3 sequence is 15 residues long. The V gene lost 2 bases and the J gene lost 4 bases, with 15 bases spanning the gap. CDR3 bases: TGTGCCAGCAGTTACCTAGACAGGAATGGGTACGAGCAGTACTTC. Protein: CASSYLDRNGYEQYF.

The rearrangement joins TRBV24-1 to TRBJ1-1; no clear D gene. The CDR3 consists of 13 residues. Germline CDR1 KGHDR, CDR2 SFDVKD. The V and J ends lost 5 bases and 0 bases respectively, with 6 bases between them. CDR3 sequence reads: CATSGAMNTEAFF. Written as DNA, the CDR3 is TGTGCCACCAGTGGGGCGATGAACACTGAAGCTTTCTTT.

The genes are TRBV12-3 or TRBV12-4 and TRBJ1-2; 10 nucleotides align to TRBD1. The CDR3 runs to 13 residues. The V segment lost 6 bases and the J segment 8 bases; nucleotides outside the gene matches: 6. CDR3 sequence: CASRTGGKKGYTF. CDR3 bases: TGTGCCAGCAGGACAGGGGGCAAGAAAGGCTACACCTTC.

J is TRBJ1-4 and V is TRBV9; tentatively, D is TRBD1 (5 bases). The length of the CDR3 is 14 residues. From germline, CDR1 is SGDLS and CDR2 YYNGEE. Trimming left V 5 bases short and J 6 bases short, with 14 bases between. The CDR3 spells CASSRGDLDEKLFF. For the CDR3, the DNA is TGTGCCAGCAGTAGGGGCGACTTGGATGAAAAACTGTTTTTT. The full variable domain, in which reference TRBV9 and TRBJ1-4 provide the parts outside the CDR3, is DSGVTQTPKHLITATGQRVTLRCSPRSGDLSVYWYQQSLDQGLQFLIQYYNGEERAKGNILERFSAQQFPDLHSELNLSSLELGDSALYFCASSRGDLDEKLFFGSGTQLSVL.

The CDR3 loop is CSVATAANYGYTF. The CDR3 DNA reads as TGCAGCGTTGCGACAGCAGCTAACTATGGCTACACCTTC. J is TRBJ1-2 and V is TRBV29-1; TRBD1 is a possible D gene (5 bases). Trimming removed 4 bases at V and 0 bases at J, with 9 bases between. CDR3 length: 13 residues. Germline-derived CDR1 and CDR2 are SQVTM and ANQGSEA.

The J gene is TRBJ2-3, the V gene TRBV7-3, with TRBD2 matching over 8 bases. CDR1 and CDR2 from the germline V gene are SGHTA and FQGTGA. Trimming removed 5 bases from V and 6 bases from J; junction bases left unmatched: 7. The CDR3 is 14 residues long. The CDR3 sequence is CASSLSAGADTQYF. In DNA form, the CDR3 reads TGTGCCAGCAGCCTCTCAGCGGGAGCGGATACGCAGTATTTT.

V gene TRBV3-1 (or the pseudogene TRBV3-2) combines with J gene TRBJ1-1; D is unresolved. V lost 4 bases to trimming and J lost 0 bases, with 12 bases between them. The CDR3 is 15 residues long. In germline, CDR1 is LGHDT, CDR2 YNNKEL (reference sequence). The CDR3 is CASSPWAGMNTEAFF. The DNA for the CDR3 is TGTGCCAGCAGCCCCTGGGCGGGGATGAACACTGAAGCTTTCTTT.

The rearrangement links TRBV27 to TRBJ2-1; 8 nucleotides align to TRBD1. V lost 6 bases and J lost 5; bases outside the gene matches: 15. The CDR3 sequence is 17 residues long. Germline CDR1 and CDR2: MNHEY and SMNVEV (reference sequence). CDR3 loop: CASRRDRSSGLHNEQFF. DNA for the CDR3: TGTGCCAGCAGACGGGACAGGTCGAGCGGACTTCACAATGAGCAGTTCTTC.

V and J are TRBV6-5 and TRBJ2-3; tentatively, D is TRBD1 (6 bases). Germline CDR1 reads MNHEY; CDR2 reads SVGAGI. Trimming removed 2 bases at V and 0 bases at J, with 12 bases between. The CDR3 loop spans 16 amino acids. In DNA form, the CDR3 reads TGTGCCAGCAGTTACGGCGGCAGGGGTAGCACAGATACGCAGTATTTT. Translated, it gives CASSYGGRGSTDTQYF.

The J gene is TRBJ2-1, the V gene TRBV5-8, with 10 bases fitting TRBD2. With 4 bases clipped from V and 5 bases from J, the junction kept 6 bases outside the gene matches. Germline assignment: CDR1 SGHTS and CDR2 YDEGEE. The CDR3 extends over 15 amino acids. In DNA, the CDR3 is TGTGCCAGCAGCCTAGCGGGAGAAGTCGACAATGAGCAGTTCTTC. This encodes CASSLAGEVDNEQFF.

V and J are TRBV5-1 and TRBJ2-3; D unclear. V lost 0 bases to trimming and J lost 3 bases, with 5 bases between them. The germline CDR1 and CDR2 sequences are SGHRS and YFSETQ. The CDR3 length is 13 residues. DNA of the CDR3: TGCGCCAGCAGCTTGGGGAGTACAGATACGCAGTATTTT. Its translation: CASSLGSTDTQYF.

This clone was seen just once. This chain joins TRBV12-3 or TRBV12-4 and TRBJ2-7; 7 nucleotides line up with TRBD1. This CDR3 is built from 13 residues. The J segment lost 4 bases and the V segment lost 7 bases, leaving 7 bases of the junction unmatched. As DNA, the CDR3 is TGTGCCAGCACGGACAGGTTGAAATACGAGCAGTACTTC. Translating gives CASTDRLKYEQYF.

V usage is TRBV3-1 (or the pseudogene TRBV3-2) and J usage is TRBJ2-2; D unresolved. This CDR3 spans 17 amino acids. Germline values: CDR1 LGHDT, CDR2 YNNKEL (reference sequence). V gave up 6 bases and J gave up 2 bases, with 19 bases separating them. For the CDR3, the DNA is TGTGCCAGCAGGCCAAGAATCATCTATATTAACACCGGGGAGCTGTTTTTT. It specifies CASRPRIIYINTGELFF.

The rearrangement joins TRBV2 to TRBJ2-5; no definite D call. The CDR3 loop spans 9 amino acids. CDR1 SNHLY and CDR2 FYNNEI come from the germline V gene. The CDR3, as DNA: TGTGCTGGTGCGGTCTCTCAGTACTTC. Protein sequence: CAGAVSQYF.

The gene calls are TRBV27 and TRBJ2-7; maybe TRBD1 (6 bases). Germline V CDR1 and CDR2: MNHEY, SMNVEV (reference sequence). The CDR3 spans 16 residues. With 3 bases removed from V and 2 bases from J, the gap between germline ends came to 17 bases. CDR3 sequence (DNA): TGTGCCAGCAGTTTCTTTTATTTGTGGGGGCCCTACGAGCAGTACTTC. Translated: CASSFFYLWGPYEQYF.